The sample holds a few counts of the clone carrying this TCR beta chain. Germline V lookup: CDR1 SEHNR, CDR2 FQNEAQ (reference sequence). There are 14 residues in the CDR3. Germline trimming cut 3 bases from V and 7 bases from J; bases unmatched to any gene: 2. TCRdb re-analysed the RT-PCR reads in MiXCR, keeping a single row per CDR3 protein. The sample lists around 160,000 distinct CDR3 sequences, about 29% occurring once. This record belongs to a study of patients and donors after allogeneic stem cell transplantation. The chain links TRBV7-9 to TRBJ1-6; 8 bases match TRBD1. Sequencing input: blood, either unsorted or a sorted T cell fraction (not recorded which). The source of this sequence is a human donor who was either an allogeneic HSCT recipient or a stem cell or donor lymphocyte infusion donor (not recorded which). It is not recorded whose cells these are; they may come from a transplant donor. CDR3 sequence: CASSFRDRNSPLHF. DNA of the CDR3: TGTGCCAGCAGCTTCCGGGACAGGAATTCACCCCTCCACTTT.